Shown below are 18 T cell receptor beta chains from a single sample sequenced in a study of T cell responses to AZD1222 COVID-19 vaccine. Here immunoSEQ multiplex PCR was the method, and the copy in TCRdb shows in-frame clones only, minus some. Here the sample spans over 100,000 clones, 88% being singletons. The sample was peripheral blood, taken on day 0 of AZD1222 vaccination. These receptors were obtained from an adult in good health.

This rearrangement joins TRBV2 to TRBJ1-2; 9 bases are a match to TRBD1. CDR1 and CDR2 (germline): SNHLY, FYNNEI. The CDR3 has 14 amino acids. V was pared by 8 bases and J by 7 bases, with 11 bases of the junction left unmatched. The CDR3 region is CASHGNRGQLGYTF. CDR3 bases: TGTGCCAGCCACGGGAACAGGGGGCAGCTTGGCTACACCTTC.

Only a few counts were recorded for this clone. The J gene is TRBJ1-1, the V gene TRBV21-1. TRBV21-1 is given as a pseudogene. CDR3 length equals 17 residues. The CDR3 loop reads CASSKREGTVMNTEAFF. The CDR3 DNA sequence: TGTGCCAGCAGCAAAAGGGAGGGGACCGTCATGAACACTGAAGCTTTCTTT.

This chain links TRBV4-3 with TRBJ2-7; 9 nucleotides line up with TRBD1. This CDR3 comprises 15 residues. V shed 0 bases and J 5 bases; nucleotides not matched to a gene: 5. CDR1 is LGHNA, CDR2 YSLEER, per germline. This CDR3 is CASSQDLRTGDEQYF. CDR3 coding DNA: TGCGCCAGCAGCCAAGATCTCCGGACAGGGGACGAGCAGTACTTC.

The V gene is TRBV24-1, the J gene TRBJ1-1; tentatively, D is TRBD1 (5 bases). The CDR3 consists of 14 residues. V dropped 10 bases and J dropped 2 bases, with 16 bases sitting between them. The germline V gene encodes CDR1 KGHDR and CDR2 SFDVKD. CDR3: CATRTAGGNTEAFF. In nucleotides, the CDR3 is TGTGCCACAAGGACGGCGGGGGGAAACACTGAAGCTTTCTTT.

This clone has only a few counts. This chain connects TRBV7-2 to TRBJ1-5; D may be TRBD1 (6 bases). Germline V gives CDR1 SGHTA, CDR2 FQGNSA. This CDR3 contains 13 residues. V lost 3 bases, J lost 11 bases, and 14 bases lay in between. The CDR3 DNA follows: TGTGCCAGCAGCTTGTCAGGGGTGGGGTCCCAGCATTTT. It encodes CASSLSGVGSQHF.

This chain uses TRBV28 with TRBJ1-5, with D possibly being TRBD1 (6 bases). Trimming pared 8 bases from V and 4 bases from J, leaving 21 bases between. This CDR3 is 16 amino acids long. Germline V gives CDR1 MDHEN, CDR2 SYDVKM. For the CDR3, the DNA is TGTGCCAGCCCCCCTAGGACAGAAGCAACAAATCAGCCCCAGCATTTT. Translation: CASPPRTEATNQPQHF.

The chain carries TRBV7-2 and TRBJ1-6, with TRBD1 identical over 8 bases. Per germline, CDR1 SGHTA and CDR2 FQGNSA. V shed 4 bases, J shed 7 bases, and the junction held 6 bases outside the gene matches. CDR3 length equals 15 residues. This CDR3 is CASSSTDRGNSPLHF. The CDR3 DNA is TGTGCCAGCAGCTCGACCGACAGGGGCAATTCACCCCTCCACTTT.

The rearrangement links TRBV11-2 to TRBJ2-7, with D maybe TRBD1 (6 bases). Trimming left V 0 bases short and J 7 bases short, with 13 bases between. Germline V gene lookup returns CDR1 SGHAT and CDR2 FQNNGV. The CDR3 is 14 residues long. The CDR3 protein is CASSLDPSRGEQYF. In DNA form, the CDR3 reads TGTGCCAGCAGCTTAGATCCTTCAAGGGGGGAGCAGTACTTC.

This clone occurred once. The chain links TRBV18 to TRBJ2-5; tentatively, D is TRBD2 (7 bases). The CDR3 has 15 amino acids. Germline loops: CDR1 KGHSH, CDR2 LQKENI. Trimming left V 0 bases short and J 4 bases short, with 12 bases between. The CDR3 DNA reads as TGTGCCAGCTCACCACCGCGGGGAGGGGGAGAGACCCAGTACTTC. As protein: CASSPPRGGGETQYF.

The V call is TRBV9, the J call TRBJ2-1; TRBD2 aligns across 8 bases. After removal of 0 bases from V and 6 bases from J, the junction contained 8 bases not matched to a gene. The length of the CDR3 is 16 residues. Germline CDR1 reads SGDLS; CDR2 reads YYNGEE. DNA of the CDR3: TGTGCCAGCAGCGTAGTTGGCGGGAGGAAGGTCAATGAGCAGTTCTTC. Its translation is CASSVVGGRKVNEQFF.

The rearrangement uses TRBV5-6 and TRBJ1-2; 7 bases align to TRBD1. In germline, CDR1 is SGHDT, CDR2 YYEEEE. The CDR3 spans 16 residues. Losses at the gene ends were 0 bases for V and 9 bases for J; bases not matched to a gene: 14. The DNA of the CDR3 is TGTGCCAGCAGCTTGGTGGGGGGACAGTCCCCCTTTCGCTACACCTTC. Encoded protein: CASSLVGGQSPFRYTF.

V gene TRBV15 combines with J gene TRBJ1-5, with D uncertain. CDR3 length: 13 amino acids. Per germline, CDR1 LNHNV and CDR2 YYDKDF (reference sequence). The V and J ends lost 8 bases and 3 bases respectively, with 11 bases between them. CDR3 coding DNA: TGTGCCACCTCCTCAGGTATCAATCAGCCCCAGCATTTT. This gives the protein CATSSGINQPQHF.

The rearrangement uses TRBV27 and TRBJ1-2; a possible D gene is TRBD1 (5 bases). With 0 bases removed from V and 4 bases from J, the gap between germline ends came to 15 bases. Germline lookup yields CDR1 MNHEY and CDR2 SMNVEV (reference sequence). The CDR3 consists of 16 residues. The CDR3 spells CASSLSIPRAGYGYTF. The CDR3 DNA reads TGTGCCAGCAGTTTATCGATACCCAGGGCCGGCTATGGCTACACCTTC.

The V call is TRBV6-2 or TRBV6-3, the J call TRBJ2-2; tentative D call: TRBD2 (6 bases). V gave up 2 bases and J gave up 3 bases, with 10 bases separating them. CDR1 is MNHEY and CDR2 is SVGEGT in the germline V gene. The CDR3 loop spans 15 amino acids. In nucleotides, the CDR3 is TGTGCCAGCAGTTACAGGGACTCTTACACCGGGGAGCTGTTTTTT. It yields the protein CASSYRDSYTGELFF.

V is TRBV7-6 and J is TRBJ1-1; D might be TRBD1 (6 bases). CDR1 SGHVS and CDR2 FNYEAQ come from the germline V gene. V was pared by 0 bases and J by 4 bases, with 15 bases between. The CDR3 consists of 16 residues. CDR3 bases: TGTGCCAGCAGCTTAGCCCCTAAGTCAGGGGCCACTGAAGCTTTCTTT. Translated: CASSLAPKSGATEAFF.

The chain combines TRBV11-2 with TRBJ2-7; 8 bases agree with TRBD1. Germline V gene lookup returns CDR1 SGHAT and CDR2 FQNNGV. The CDR3 sequence is 13 residues long. With V trimmed by 5 bases and J by 2 bases, 2 bases remained unmatched. CDR3 residues: CASSRTGPYEQYF. In nucleotides, the CDR3 is TGTGCCAGCAGCAGGACAGGGCCCTACGAGCAGTACTTC.

The chain employs TRBV19 and TRBJ2-7, with no clear D. The CDR3 totals 14 residues. Between the trimmed V and J ends, which lost 1 base and 3 bases, there was a span of 10 bases. CDR1 and CDR2 (germline): LNHDA, SQIVND (reference sequence). The CDR3 sequence: CASSIAGLIYEQYF. CDR3 sequence (DNA): TGTGCCAGTAGTATAGCGGGCCTTATCTACGAGCAGTACTTC.

The chain uses TRBV7-3 and TRBJ2-1, with 9 bases lining up with TRBD2. Germline CDR1 reads SGHTA; CDR2 reads FQGTGA. V was clipped by 5 bases and J by 6 bases; unmatched bases: 14. CDR3 length equals 17 residues. DNA for the CDR3: TGTGCCAGCAGCCCATACCATTTTCGCGGGGGGGCCAATGAGCAGTTCTTC. This translates into CASSPYHFRGGANEQFF.